The rows below give T cell receptor beta chains drawn from one sample of a study of blood T cell repertoires in COVID-19. Only in-frame clones appear in the TCRdb table, and some are missing; sequencing was by immunoSEQ multiplex PCR. The sample holds some 47,000 clones; 70% to 90% are singletons and the top ten take about 2.9%. The sequencing input was peripheral blood. Every receptor here comes from an elderly woman with acute or convalescent COVID-19. Both conserved end residues are part of each CDR3.

v_call	j_call	cdr3_aa
TRBV9	TRBJ1-3	CASSLGDSGNTIYF
TRBV5-6	TRBJ1-5	CASSSQGPGQPQHF
TRBV3-1/TRBV3-2	TRBJ1-2	CASSQARVYGYTF
TRBV5-4	TRBJ1-1	CASSQGQTEAFF
TRBV5-4	TRBJ1-2	CASSLEGSRGISYGYTF
TRBV3-1/TRBV3-2	TRBJ1-2	CASSHRGEGGYTF
TRBV24-1	TRBJ2-5	CATSPGGRAEETQYF
TRBV4-2	TRBJ1-5	CASSQDGQGSQPQHF
TRBV5-1	TRBJ1-1	CASSWTGGDVMNTEAFF
TRBV5-1	TRBJ1-2	CASSPLAGQYGYTF
TRBV9	TRBJ2-7	CASSASPGLIGEQYF
TRBV7-9	TRBJ1-4	CASSSRQGVAEKLFF
TRBV30	TRBJ2-1	CAWSGRTSGGAYNEQFF
TRBV6-5	TRBJ2-1	CASSSGTGVDEQFF
TRBV27	TRBJ2-3	CASRSGTGVLAGDTQYF
TRBV18	TRBJ1-2	CASSPMGQGPNYGYTF
TRBV25-1	TRBJ1-5	CASSTTGVGQPQHF
TRBV18	TRBJ2-7	CASLNGQGGAYEQYF